The present TCR beta chain was sequenced within a study of identical twins. Overall study results and limits: There was more out-of-frame TCR alpha sharing in monozygotic twins than models estimated.

A universal primer site arose from template switching, and cDNA bore unique molecular identifiers. MiXCR, run by TCRdb on the 5' RACE reads, gives a single entry per CDR3 protein. The data hold around 100,000 distinct CDR3 sequences, with around 5.5% observed a single time. The sample holds many counts of this clonotype. Its antigen remains unknown. Between the trimmed V and J ends, which lost 4 bases and 1 base, there was a span of 16 bases. Germline V CDR1 and CDR2: LNHDA, SQIVND (reference sequence). The CDR3 totals 16 residues. This chain joins TRBV19 and TRBJ1-1; possibly TRBD1 for D (5 bases). Source material: memory T cells sorted from blood. The sequence was collected from a woman aged 50 to 65 in good health. This chain's CDR3 is CASSTPPGRQNTEAFF. In nucleotides, the CDR3 is TGTGCCAGTAGTACGCCCCCGGGACGGCAGAACACTGAAGCTTTCTTT.